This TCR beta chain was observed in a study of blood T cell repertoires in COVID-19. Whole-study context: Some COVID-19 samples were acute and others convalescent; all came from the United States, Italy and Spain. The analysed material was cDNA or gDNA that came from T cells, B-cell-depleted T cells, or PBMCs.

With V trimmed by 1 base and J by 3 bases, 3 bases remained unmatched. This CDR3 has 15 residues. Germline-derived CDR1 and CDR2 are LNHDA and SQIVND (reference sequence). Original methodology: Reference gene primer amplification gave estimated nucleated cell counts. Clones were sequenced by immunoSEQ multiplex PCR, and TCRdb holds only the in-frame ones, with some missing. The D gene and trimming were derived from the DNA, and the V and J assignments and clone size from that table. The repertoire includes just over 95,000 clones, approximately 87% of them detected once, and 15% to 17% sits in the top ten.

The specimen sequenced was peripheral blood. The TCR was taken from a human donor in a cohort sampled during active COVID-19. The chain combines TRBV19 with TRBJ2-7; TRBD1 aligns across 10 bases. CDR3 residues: CASSIGDRGLYEQYF. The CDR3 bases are TGTGCCAGTAGTATAGGGGACAGGGGTCTCTACGAGCAGTACTTC.